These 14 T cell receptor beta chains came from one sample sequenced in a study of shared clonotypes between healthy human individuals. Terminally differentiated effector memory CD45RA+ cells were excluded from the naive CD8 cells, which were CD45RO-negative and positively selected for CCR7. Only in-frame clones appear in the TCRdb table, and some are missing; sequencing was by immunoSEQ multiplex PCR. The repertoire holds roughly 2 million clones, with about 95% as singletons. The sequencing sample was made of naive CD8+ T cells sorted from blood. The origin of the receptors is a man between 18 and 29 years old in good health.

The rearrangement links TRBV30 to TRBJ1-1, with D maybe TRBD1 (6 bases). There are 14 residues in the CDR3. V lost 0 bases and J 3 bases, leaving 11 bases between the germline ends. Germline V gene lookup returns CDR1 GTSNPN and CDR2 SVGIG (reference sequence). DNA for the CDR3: TGTGCCTGGAGTGTACTGGGGGCTTACACTGAAGCTTTCTTT. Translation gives CAWSVLGAYTEAFF.

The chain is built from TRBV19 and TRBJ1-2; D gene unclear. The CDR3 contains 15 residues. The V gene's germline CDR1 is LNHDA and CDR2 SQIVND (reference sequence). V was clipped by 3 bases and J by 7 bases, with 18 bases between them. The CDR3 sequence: CASSITFEGFSGYTF. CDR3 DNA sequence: TGTGCCAGTAGTATCACCTTCGAGGGTTTCAGTGGCTACACCTTC.

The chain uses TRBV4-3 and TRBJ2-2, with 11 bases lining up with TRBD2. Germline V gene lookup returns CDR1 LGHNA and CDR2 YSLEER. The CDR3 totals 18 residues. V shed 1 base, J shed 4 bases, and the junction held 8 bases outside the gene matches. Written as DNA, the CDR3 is TGCGCCAGCAGCCAAGGGCAGGTACTAGCGGGAGTCACCGGGGAGCTGTTTTTT. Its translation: CASSQGQVLAGVTGELFF.

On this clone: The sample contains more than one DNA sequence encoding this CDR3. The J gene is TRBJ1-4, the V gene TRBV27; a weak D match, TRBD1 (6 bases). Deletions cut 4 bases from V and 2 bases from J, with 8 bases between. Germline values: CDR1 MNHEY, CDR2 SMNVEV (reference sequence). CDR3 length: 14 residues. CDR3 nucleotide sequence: TGTGCCAGCAGTTCCGGGGGCACTAATGAAAAACTGTTTTTT. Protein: CASSSGGTNEKLFF.

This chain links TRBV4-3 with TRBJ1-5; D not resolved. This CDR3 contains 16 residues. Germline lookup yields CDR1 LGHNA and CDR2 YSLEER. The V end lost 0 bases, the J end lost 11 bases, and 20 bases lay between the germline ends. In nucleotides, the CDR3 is TGCGCCAGCAGCCAAGATCGGGGAATACCGGAGTGGTCCCAGCATTTT. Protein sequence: CASSQDRGIPEWSQHF.

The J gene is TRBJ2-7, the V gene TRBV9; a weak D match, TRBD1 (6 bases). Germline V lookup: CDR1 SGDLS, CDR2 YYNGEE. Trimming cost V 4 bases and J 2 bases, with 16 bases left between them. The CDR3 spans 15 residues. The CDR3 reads CASSMEDSQTYEQYF. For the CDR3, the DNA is TGTGCCAGCAGCATGGAGGACAGCCAAACCTACGAGCAGTACTTC.

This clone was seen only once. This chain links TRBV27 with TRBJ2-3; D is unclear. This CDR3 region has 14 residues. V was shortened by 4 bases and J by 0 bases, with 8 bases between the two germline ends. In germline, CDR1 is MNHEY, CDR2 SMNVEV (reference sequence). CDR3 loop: CASSSTPSTDTQYF. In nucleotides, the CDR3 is TGTGCCAGCAGTTCAACCCCGAGCACAGATACGCAGTATTTT.

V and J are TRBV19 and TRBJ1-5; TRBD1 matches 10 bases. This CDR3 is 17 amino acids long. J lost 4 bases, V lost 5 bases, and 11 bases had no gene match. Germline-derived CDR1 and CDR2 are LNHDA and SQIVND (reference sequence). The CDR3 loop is CASSPGTGDWRNQPQHF. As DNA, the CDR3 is TGTGCCAGTAGTCCCGGGACAGGGGATTGGAGGAATCAGCCCCAGCATTTT. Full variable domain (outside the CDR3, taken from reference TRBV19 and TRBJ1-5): DGGITQSPKYLFRKEGQNVTLSCEQNLNHDAMYWYRQDPGQGLRLIYYSQIVNDFQKGDIAEGYSVSREKKESFPLTVTSAQKNPTAFYLCASSPGTGDWRNQPQHFGDGTRLSIL.

In DNA form, the CDR3 reads TGCGCCAGCAGCCACAGAATCAAGACCGGGGAGCTGTTTTTT. Translating gives CASSHRIKTGELFF. This chain links TRBV4-1 with TRBJ2-2; the D is unclear. V dropped 3 bases and J dropped 5 bases, with 10 bases sitting between them. The germline V gene has CDR1 MGHRA and CDR2 YSYEKL. The CDR3 covers 14 residues.

The CDR3 protein is CASSPVRGAFF. CDR3 DNA sequence: TGTGCCAGCTCACCGGTCCGAGGAGCTTTCTTT. V is TRBV18 and J is TRBJ1-1; D is ambiguous. CDR1 and CDR2 (germline): KGHSH, LQKENI. CDR3 length: 11 amino acids. Trimming took 3 bases from V and 10 from J, leaving 9 bases between them.

The CDR3 region is CASSIEGHEQYF. CDR3 bases: TGTGCCAGTAGTATAGAGGGCCACGAGCAGTACTTC. The chain uses TRBV19 and TRBJ2-7; D call uncertain. Germline assignment: CDR1 LNHDA and CDR2 SQIVND (reference sequence). The CDR3 contains 12 residues. Trimming took off 0 bases at V and 5 bases at J, with 5 bases between the two ends.

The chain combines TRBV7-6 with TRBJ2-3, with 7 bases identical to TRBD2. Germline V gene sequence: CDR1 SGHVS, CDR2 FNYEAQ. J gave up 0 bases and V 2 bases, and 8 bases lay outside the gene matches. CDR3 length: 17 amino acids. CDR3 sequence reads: CASSLSREDLSTDTQYF. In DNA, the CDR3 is TGTGCCAGCAGCTTAAGCCGGGAGGATCTAAGCACAGATACGCAGTATTTT.

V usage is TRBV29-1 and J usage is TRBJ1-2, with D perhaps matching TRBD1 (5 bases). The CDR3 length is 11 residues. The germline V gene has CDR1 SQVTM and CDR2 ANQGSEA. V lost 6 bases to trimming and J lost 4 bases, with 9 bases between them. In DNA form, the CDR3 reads TGCAGCGTCCAAGACAGCTATGGCTACACCTTC. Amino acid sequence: CSVQDSYGYTF.

The DNA for the CDR3 is TGTGCCAGCAGTTTCCAGGGGCCTACCTACGAGCAGTACTTC. Protein product: CASSFQGPTYEQYF. This sequence joins TRBV28 and TRBJ2-7, with D possibly matching TRBD1 (6 bases). The CDR3 has 14 amino acids. Germline CDR1 MDHEN, CDR2 SYDVKM. Trimming stripped 3 bases from V and 2 bases from J, with 11 bases between.